This T cell receptor (beta chain) comes out of a study of blood T cell repertoires in COVID-19. Study-wide context: Samples taken during acute and convalescent COVID-19 were collected in the United States, Italy and Spain.

Germline V gene data show CDR1 as SGHDN and CDR2 as FVKESK. The V and J ends lost 4 bases and 1 base respectively, with 10 bases between them. The CDR3 loop spans 14 amino acids. Source study methods: Researchers report that nucleated cell counts were estimated from reference gene primer amplification. Libraries were prepared by immunoSEQ multiplex PCR; TCRdb keeps only in-frame clonotypes and omits some of them. Clone size and V and J calls were adopted from that table, with D and trimming inferred from the DNA. The table lists some 230,000 clones, around 83% of them singletons. This clone has more than one count but fewer than ten.

Sequenced material: peripheral blood. The clonotype originates from a woman between 50 and 59 years old with acute or convalescent COVID-19. This chain links TRBV14 with TRBJ2-5, with D tentatively TRBD2 (5 bases). The CDR3 region has the DNA TGTGCCAGCAGCCTCCTGGACTTCCAAGAGACCCAGTACTTC. As protein: CASSLLDFQETQYF. The complete variable domain, with remaining parts taken from reference TRBV14 and TRBJ2-5, reads EAGVTQFPSHSVIEKGQTVTLRCDPISGHDNLYWYRRVMGKEIKFLLHFVKESKQDESGMPNNRFLAERTGGTYSTLKVQPAELEDSGVYFCASSLLDFQETQYFGPGTRLLVL.